A single TCR beta chain is shown here with its context. In the same sample, other DNA sequences code for this CDR3. These data come from a study of shared clonotypes between healthy human individuals. Trimming took off 3 bases at V and 0 bases at J, with 9 bases between the two ends. Germline CDR1 reads GTSNPN; CDR2 reads SVGIG (reference sequence). CDR3 length equals 13 residues. Here immunoSEQ multiplex PCR was the method, and the copy in TCRdb shows in-frame clones only, minus some. Seen here are 2.5 million or so clones, approximately 90% observed once, and the top ten hold over 0.12%. The TCR comes from a man between 18 and 35 years old in good health. The chain carries TRBV30 and TRBJ2-7; D unresolved. Sample: naive CD4+ T cells sorted from blood. Subset described: CD45RA+ positively selected. This CDR3 reads CAWSPGFSYEQYF. In DNA form, the CDR3 reads TGTGCCTGGAGCCCAGGTTTCTCCTACGAGCAGTACTTC.